The 32 T cell receptor beta chains given below trace back to one sample, sequenced in a study of shared clonotypes between healthy human individuals. Selected positively for CCR7 and CD45RO-negative, naive CD8 cells excluded terminally differentiated effector memory CD45RA+ cells. The data were produced by immunoSEQ multiplex PCR, yet TCRdb's version contains in-frame clones alone and is incomplete. The top ten clones hold over 1.5% of a sample with around 1.9 million clones, around 93% of them seen once. Sequencing was performed on naive CD8+ T cells from PBMCs. These receptor sequences come from a man aged 18 to 30 in good health. Some clones in this sample may be carry-over from other donors' samples.

The chain carries TRBV7-9 and TRBJ2-3; the match to TRBD1 covers 8 bases. Trimming took 6 bases from V and 6 from J; bases not matched to a gene: 11. Germline CDR1 is SEHNR and CDR2 is FQNEAQ (reference sequence). The CDR3 runs to 15 residues. CDR3: CASRQNRGDGDTQYF. DNA for the CDR3: TGTGCCAGCAGACAAAACAGGGGGGACGGGGATACGCAGTATTTT.

The chain links TRBV28 to TRBJ1-4; D not certain. In germline, CDR1 is MDHEN, CDR2 SYDVKM. The CDR3 runs to 14 residues. Between the trimmed V and J ends, which lost 5 bases and 6 bases, there was a span of 13 bases. The CDR3 DNA is TGTGCCAGCAGTCTCCGGGTCGGGGATGAAAAACTGTTTTTT. This codes for CASSLRVGDEKLFF.

The chain recombines TRBV5-8 with TRBJ1-2; D perhaps matches TRBD1 (6 bases). The V end was cut by 6 bases, the J end by 4 bases, with 16 bases between. Germline V gene lookup returns CDR1 SGHTS and CDR2 YDEGEE. The CDR3 extends over 14 amino acids. CDR3 residues: CASTHRGLSYGYTF. CDR3 in DNA: TGTGCCAGCACCCATCGGGGGCTAAGCTATGGCTACACCTTC.

The chain recombines TRBV19 with TRBJ2-5; TRBD2 aligns across 16 bases. The CDR3 totals 17 residues. The junction had 7 bases not matched to a gene; V was cut back by 6 bases and J by 3 bases. Germline V lookup: CDR1 LNHDA, CDR2 SQIVND (reference sequence). The CDR3, as DNA: TGTGCCAGTAGCCTGGTGGGGACTAGCGGGAGGGAAGAGACCCAGTACTTC. This translates into CASSLVGTSGREETQYF.

The chain carries TRBV27 and TRBJ1-2, with D uncertain. Trimming left V 2 bases short and J 6 bases short, with 19 bases between. CDR1 and CDR2 from the germline V gene are MNHEY and SMNVEV (reference sequence). The CDR3 runs 16 residues. The CDR3 nucleotides are TGTGCCAGCAGTTTAATTAAGGTAGCGGGCATAGATGGCTACACCTTC. Amino acid sequence: CASSLIKVAGIDGYTF.

The rearrangement links TRBV28 to TRBJ1-5, with 8 bases lining up with TRBD1. The CDR3 spans 17 residues. V shed 5 bases, J shed 7 bases, and the junction held 16 bases outside the gene matches. CDR1 MDHEN and CDR2 SYDVKM come from the germline V gene. The CDR3 bases are TGTGCCAGCAGTCCTCCGATGGACAGGGAGGAAAGGCAGCCCCAGCATTTT. Protein: CASSPPMDREERQPQHF.

This chain joins TRBV29-1 and TRBJ2-2; D is uncertain. Germline loops: CDR1 SQVTM, CDR2 ANQGSEA. V lost 4 bases and J 5 bases, leaving 8 bases between the germline ends. CDR3 length: 12 amino acids. CDR3 sequence reads: CSVAATTGELFF. DNA for the CDR3: TGCAGCGTTGCGGCCACTACCGGGGAGCTGTTTTTT.

This rearrangement joins TRBV9 to TRBJ2-5; 10 bases match TRBD2. Trimming cost V 0 bases and J 2 bases; bases outside gene matches: 10. This CDR3 region has 18 residues. Germline CDR1 and CDR2: SGDLS and YYNGEE. The CDR3 reads CASSVGTSGMPNQETQYF. The DNA for the CDR3 is TGTGCCAGCAGCGTAGGAACTAGCGGGATGCCAAATCAAGAGACCCAGTACTTC.

This chain joins TRBV6-5 and TRBJ2-7, with 7 bases that match TRBD2. Germline CDR1 is MNHEY and CDR2 is SVGAGI. V shed 4 bases, J shed 2 bases, and the junction held 2 bases outside the gene matches. There are 13 residues in the CDR3. CDR3 region: CASSWAGAYEQYF. CDR3 bases: TGTGCCAGCAGTTGGGCGGGGGCCTACGAGCAGTACTTC.

A note on this clone: Other DNA variants within this sample encode the same CDR3. The rearrangement uses TRBV5-1 and TRBJ2-7, with TRBD1 matching 8 bases. Trimming removed 4 bases from V and 0 bases from J; junction bases left unmatched: 3. The CDR3 is 14 residues long. Germline V gene lookup returns CDR1 SGHRS and CDR2 YFSETQ. The CDR3 DNA sequence: TGCGCCAGCAGCCCCGGACAGGGCTCCTACGAGCAGTACTTC. Amino acid sequence: CASSPGQGSYEQYF.

The chain recombines TRBV29-1 with TRBJ1-4, with D uncertain. The CDR3 extends over 15 amino acids. CDR1 SQVTM and CDR2 ANQGSEA come from the germline V gene. V dropped 7 bases and J dropped 4 bases, with 19 bases sitting between them. CDR3 in amino acids: CSGIRSLEVNEKLFF. CDR3 DNA: TGCAGCGGGATTAGGTCTTTAGAAGTTAATGAAAAACTGTTTTTT.

This clone was observed once. J is TRBJ1-5 and V is TRBV19, with a weak D call TRBD1 (5 bases). The CDR3 spans 14 residues. The germline V gene encodes CDR1 LNHDA and CDR2 SQIVND (reference sequence). The ends were cut back, 5 bases at V and 9 bases at J, with 17 bases in the middle. Here the CDR3 reads CASSPQGLARPQHF. The CDR3 DNA reads as TGTGCCAGTAGTCCCCAGGGCCTGGCAAGGCCCCAGCATTTT.

The chain has TRBV28 and TRBJ2-2, with 10 bases identical to TRBD2. Trimming took 5 bases from V and 4 from J; bases not matched to a gene: 13. The length of the CDR3 is 18 residues. CDR1 MDHEN and CDR2 SYDVKM come from the germline V gene. The DNA of the CDR3 is TGTGCCAGCAGTGATACAGCGGGAGGGCCATCGGGCACCGGGGAGCTGTTTTTT. Its translation: CASSDTAGGPSGTGELFF. The entire variable domain, with the rest obtained from reference TRBV28 and TRBJ2-2, is as follows: DVKVTQSSRYLVKRTGEKVFLECVQDMDHENMFWYRQDPGLGLRLIYFSYDVKMKEKGDIPEGYSVSREKKERFSLILESASTNQTSMYLCASSDTAGGPSGTGELFFGEGSRLTVL.

Remarks on this clone: At the DNA level, this CDR3 is encoded by other sequences in the same sample as well. The gene calls are TRBV28 and TRBJ2-7; D ambiguous. Per the germline V gene, CDR1 is MDHEN and CDR2 is SYDVKM. V shed 1 base and J shed 1 base, with 8 bases lying between them. The CDR3 is made up of 14 amino acids. The CDR3 nucleotides are TGTGCCAGCAGTTTATCTGGCAGTTCCTACGAGCAGTACTTC. Protein product: CASSLSGSSYEQYF.

The gene calls are TRBV2 and TRBJ2-5; D is undetermined. The germline V gene has CDR1 SNHLY and CDR2 FYNNEI. This CDR3 is built from 16 residues. The V and J ends lost 1 base and 3 bases respectively, with 15 bases between them. This CDR3 reads CASSEVKATWEETQYF. CDR3 in DNA: TGTGCCAGCAGTGAAGTTAAAGCGACCTGGGAAGAGACCCAGTACTTC.

J is TRBJ2-1 and V is TRBV7-9, with 11 bases identical to TRBD1. J lost 8 bases, V lost 5 bases, and 8 bases had no gene match. The V gene's germline CDR1 is SEHNR and CDR2 FQNEAQ (reference sequence). This CDR3 is built from 15 residues. The CDR3 loop reads CASSGLGTGGYEQFF. The DNA of the CDR3 is TGTGCCAGCAGCGGACTTGGGACAGGGGGGTATGAGCAGTTCTTC. Full variable domain (outside the CDR3, taken from reference TRBV7-9 and TRBJ2-1): DTGVSQNPRHKITKRGQNVTFRCDPISEHNRLYWYRQTLGQGPEFLTYFQNEAQLEKSRLLSDRFSAERPKGSFSTLEIQRTEQGDSAMYLCASSGLGTGGYEQFFGPGTRLTVL.

This clone was found once. The CDR3, as DNA: TGTGCCAGCAGTTCCCCCCCAGGGTGGGAAAACACTGAAGCTTTCTTT. As protein: CASSSPPGWENTEAFF. The chain couples TRBV6-6 to TRBJ1-1, with TRBD1 as a possible D gene (5 bases). V was clipped by 4 bases and J by 2 bases, with 17 bases between them. The germline V gene has CDR1 MNHNY and CDR2 SVGAGI (reference sequence). The length of the CDR3 is 16 residues.

This chain connects TRBV7-2 to TRBJ2-7; 9 positions agree with TRBD1. The CDR3 runs 14 residues. In germline, CDR1 is SGHTA, CDR2 FQGNSA. V dropped 2 bases and J dropped 4; count of bases not matched to a gene: 3. DNA for the CDR3: TGTGCCAGCAGCTTATGGACAGGGGATTACGAGCAGTACTTC. Amino acids: CASSLWTGDYEQYF.

The V gene is TRBV9, the J gene TRBJ2-7; the D gene is possibly TRBD2 (6 bases). V lost 0 bases, J lost 4 bases, and 17 bases lay in between. Germline values: CDR1 SGDLS, CDR2 YYNGEE. CDR3 length equals 16 residues. The CDR3 is CASSVAGGTSLYEQYF. DNA of the CDR3: TGTGCCAGCAGCGTAGCGGGCGGGACTTCCCTTTACGAGCAGTACTTC.

The genes are TRBV27 and TRBJ2-7; a weak D match, TRBD2 (7 bases). CDR1 MNHEY and CDR2 SMNVEV come from the germline V gene (reference sequence). The length of the CDR3 is 16 residues. V gave up 0 bases and J gave up 4 bases, with 16 bases separating them. CDR3 residues: CASSLSPGAGVYEQYF. The DNA for the CDR3 is TGTGCCAGCAGTTTATCGCCAGGGGCGGGAGTGTACGAGCAGTACTTC.

The rearrangement joins TRBV2 to TRBJ1-2; the D is unclear. V was clipped by 2 bases and J by 4 bases, with 11 bases between them. The CDR3 runs 14 residues. Per germline, CDR1 SNHLY and CDR2 FYNNEI. The CDR3 sequence: CASSEHIAGYGYTF. The CDR3 DNA is TGTGCCAGCAGTGAACACATCGCAGGCTATGGCTACACCTTC.

This clone was recorded a few times. The sample has other DNA sequences that encode this CDR3 too. V and J are TRBV7-9 and TRBJ2-7; D not resolved. The CDR3 contains 12 residues. V was clipped by 1 base and J by 6 bases, with 7 bases between them. The germline V gene encodes CDR1 SEHNR and CDR2 FQNEAQ (reference sequence). CDR3 nucleotides: TGTGCCAGCAGCTTAGGGACCACCGAGCAGTACTTC. It codes for CASSLGTTEQYF.

As regards this clone: Other nucleotide sequences in the sample specify the same CDR3. The V and J genes are TRBV7-9 and TRBJ2-1; perhaps D is TRBD1 or TRBD2 (6 bases each). Trimming removed 5 bases from V and 0 bases from J, with 14 bases in between. The CDR3 is 16 residues long. Per the germline V gene, CDR1 is SEHNR and CDR2 is FQNEAQ (reference sequence). The CDR3 spells CASSPRGVSSYNEQFF. The CDR3 DNA reads TGTGCCAGCAGCCCTAGGGGGGTGAGCTCCTACAATGAGCAGTTCTTC.

The V gene is TRBV5-8, the J gene TRBJ2-5; possibly TRBD1 for D (6 bases). Per the germline V gene, CDR1 is SGHTS and CDR2 is YDEGEE. Trimming cost V 2 bases and J 5 bases, with 10 bases left between them. The CDR3 consists of 13 residues. CDR3 protein: CASSFWGRETQYF. The CDR3 DNA reads as TGTGCCAGCAGCTTCTGGGGGCGGGAGACCCAGTACTTC.

The gene calls are TRBV19 and TRBJ2-7; D unresolved. The CDR3 totals 15 residues. The V end lost 7 bases, the J end lost 0 bases, and 16 bases lay between the germline ends. Germline V lookup: CDR1 LNHDA, CDR2 SQIVND (reference sequence). The CDR3 region is CASTPRRGSSYEQYF. DNA of the CDR3: TGTGCCAGTACGCCCCGTAGAGGCAGCTCCTACGAGCAGTACTTC.

The chain links TRBV4-3 to TRBJ2-5; possible D gene TRBD1, 6 bases. The V and J ends lost 1 base and 4 bases respectively, with 13 bases between them. Germline CDR1 and CDR2: LGHNA and YSLEER. The CDR3 is made up of 15 amino acids. CDR3 sequence: CASSQGERRGETQYF. CDR3 DNA sequence: TGCGCCAGCAGCCAAGGGGAGCGCAGGGGAGAGACCCAGTACTTC.

This rearrangement joins TRBV7-9 to TRBJ2-2, with 9 positions matching TRBD2. Per germline, CDR1 SEHNR and CDR2 FQNEAQ (reference sequence). There are 19 residues in the CDR3. Losses at the gene ends were 5 bases for V and 7 bases for J; bases not matched to a gene: 20. This chain's CDR3 is CASSPPRGDSGRSDGELFF. The CDR3 nucleotides read TGTGCCAGCAGCCCCCCTAGGGGGGATAGCGGGAGAAGTGACGGGGAGCTGTTTTTT.

Of note for this clone: The sample carries other DNA sequences with the same CDR3. This chain uses TRBV27 with TRBJ2-7; D possibly corresponds to TRBD2 (7 bases). CDR1 is MNHEY and CDR2 is SMNVEV in the germline V gene (reference sequence). With 8 bases removed from V and 3 bases from J, the gap between germline ends came to 14 bases. CDR3 size: 13 residues. The DNA for the CDR3 is TGTGCCAGCGCACGGGGGGCTAGCTACGAGCAGTACTTC. Amino acids: CASARGASYEQYF.

The chain joins TRBV7-6 to TRBJ2-6; 7 bases match TRBD1. CDR3 length equals 15 residues. The J segment lost 6 bases and the V segment lost 5 bases, leaving 7 bases of the junction unmatched. CDR1 is SGHVS, CDR2 FNYEAQ, per germline. Written as DNA, the CDR3 is TGTGCCAGCAGCCCCGACAGGGCGGAGGCCAACGTCCTGACTTTC. Its protein product is CASSPDRAEANVLTF.

This chain connects TRBV27 to TRBJ1-4; no definite D call. The CDR3 length is 14 residues. V lost 4 bases and J lost 5, with 11 bases in between. CDR1 MNHEY and CDR2 SMNVEV come from the germline V gene (reference sequence). The CDR3 sequence is CASSSRTGNEKLFF. Here the CDR3 DNA reads TGTGCCAGCAGTTCAAGGACGGGGAATGAAAAACTGTTTTTT.

V is TRBV15 and J is TRBJ1-1; 7 bases line up with TRBD1. Germline V lookup: CDR1 LNHNV, CDR2 YYDKDF (reference sequence). The trim removed 4 bases at V and 5 bases at J, leaving 4 bases unmatched. CDR3 length equals 13 residues. The CDR3 sequence is CATSMDRLTEAFF. CDR3 nucleotide sequence: TGTGCCACCAGCATGGACAGGCTAACTGAAGCTTTCTTT.

The rearrangement links TRBV9 to TRBJ1-2; weak D call: TRBD1 (5 bases). The germline V gene encodes CDR1 SGDLS and CDR2 YYNGEE. Trimming cost V 4 bases and J 4 bases, with 14 bases left between them. This CDR3 spans 14 amino acids. Written as DNA, the CDR3 is TGTGCCAGCAGCACCGAAGGGGTTTCCTATGGCTACACCTTC. Protein product: CASSTEGVSYGYTF.